These T cell receptor beta chains were read from a single sample in a study of blood T cell repertoires in COVID-19. The repertoire was sequenced with immunoSEQ multiplex PCR; TCRdb's copy has only in-frame clones and lacks some. This sample has fewer than 350,000 clones, with 90% found just once. Sequencing was done on a sample of PBMCs or T cells enriched from blood (not recorded which). Receptor source: a woman aged 18 to 35 with acute COVID-19. Each CDR3 is given with its conserved first and last residue. A D gene is named only where the DNA matches it firmly.

D gene	V gene	J gene	CDR3 DNA	CDR3 protein
-	TRBV7-8	TRBJ2-7	TGTGCCAGCAGCTTCTCACAGTCCGACTACGAGCAGTACTTC	CASSFSQSDYEQYF
-	TRBV7-2	TRBJ2-1	TGTGCCAGCAGCTTAGGTTCACTAGGTGGCAATGAGCAGTTCTTC	CASSLGSLGGNEQFF
TRBD1	TRBV12-5	TRBJ2-5	TGTGCTAGTGGTTTGGCCTGGGGCAGGGGGTTAGAGACCCAGTACTTC	CASGLAWGRGLETQYF
-	TRBV6-5	TRBJ2-5	TGTGCCAGCAACCTCCGGGACAAGGAGACCCAGTACTTC	CASNLRDKETQYF
-	TRBV5-1	TRBJ2-1	TGCGCCAGCAGCCCCGGTAGGGACACCTATTACAATGAGCAGTTCTTC	CASSPGRDTYYNEQFF
TRBD1	TRBV18	TRBJ2-7	TGTGCCAGCTCACCACCCGGGACAGTTACCTACGAGCAGTACTTC	CASSPPGTVTYEQYF
TRBD2	TRBV30	TRBJ2-7	TGTGCCGGAGGAGCGGGAGGGCCTTTCGAGCAGTACTTC	CAGGAGGPFEQYF
-	TRBV4-3	TRBJ1-2	TGCGCCAGCAGCCAAGGCCGGGCAGGGAACTATGGCTACACCTTC	CASSQGRAGNYGYTF
TRBD2	TRBV7-2	TRBJ2-7	TGTGCCAGCAGCGCCGGACTAGCGGATAATTACGAGCAGTACTTC	CASSAGLADNYEQYF
-	TRBV29-1	TRBJ2-2	TGCAGCGTTGAGGTCGGGGGGCCCACCGGGGAGCTGTTTTTT	CSVEVGGPTGELFF
-	TRBV5-6	TRBJ2-1	TGTGCCAGCAGCAGGCGGCGAGGGGGGGGTGACTCCTACAATGAGCAGTTCTTC	CASSRRRGGGDSYNEQFF
TRBD1	TRBV27	TRBJ1-5	TGTGCCAGCAGTTTAGGGACAGGCAATCAGCCCCAGCATTTT	CASSLGTGNQPQHF
-	TRBV11-2	TRBJ1-1	TGTGCCAGCAGCTTAGAGCCGGGGAAAGCTTTCTTT	CASSLEPGKAFF
-	TRBV5-1	TRBJ2-2	TGCGCCAGCAGCTTGGCCCAGGGCCCGGGAGTTCAACCCGGGGAGCTGTTTTTT	CASSLAQGPGVQPGELFF
-	TRBV24-1	TRBJ2-3	TGTGCCACCGGTCTGGGGGCTGCGTGGAATACGCAGTATTTT	CATGLGAAWNTQYF
-	TRBV7-9	TRBJ2-7	TGTGCCAGCAGCTTAAGGTCTGGGGCCATATACGAGCAGTACTTC	CASSLRSGAIYEQYF
TRBD1	TRBV4-3	TRBJ2-3	TGCGCCAGCAGCCAGGACGGGACAGGGGGCACAGATACGCAGTATTTT	CASSQDGTGGTDTQYF
TRBD2	TRBV7-3	TRBJ2-1	TGTGCCAGCAGCTTCACCGGGACTAGCGGAAACAATGAGCAGTTCTTC	CASSFTGTSGNNEQFF
-	TRBV27	TRBJ2-3	TGTGCCACCTTAAATCCCGGGGATCCGCAGTATTTT	CATLNPGDPQYF
-	TRBV7-8	TRBJ2-5	TGTGCCAGCAGCTTCCTCCTATCCTTCCAAGAGACCCAGTACTTC	CASSFLLSFQETQYF